A single sample is the source of the 20 T cell receptor beta chains below, sequenced in a study of early T cells in non-severe SARS-CoV-2 infection. TCRdb reprocessed the 5' RACE reads with MiXCR, giving one entry per CDR3 protein. The table has approximately 76,000 distinct CDR3 sequences, approximately 12% seen once; the top ten hold about 1.3%. Material: whole blood. These receptors were obtained from an adult who was a healthcare worker with PCR-confirmed SARS-CoV-2 infection or an uninfected control (not recorded which).

The genes are TRBV29-1 and TRBJ2-5, with D uncertain. The germline V and J ends were trimmed by 5 bases and 5 bases, with 12 bases remaining between them. CDR1 and CDR2 from the germline V gene are SQVTM and ANQGSEA. The CDR3 consists of 12 residues. The CDR3 nucleotides are TGCAGCGTTAGCGCGCCCTTGGAGACCCAGTACTTC. Its translation: CSVSAPLETQYF.

The table lists this clonotype with many counts. The chain combines TRBV29-1 with TRBJ2-7; D is perhaps TRBD1 or TRBD2 (5 bases each). Trimming stripped 4 bases from V and 0 bases from J, with 13 bases between. The CDR3 extends over 14 amino acids. Per germline, CDR1 SQVTM and CDR2 ANQGSEA. This CDR3 is CSVADRADSYEQYF. In nucleotides, the CDR3 is TGCAGCGTTGCCGACAGAGCGGACTCCTACGAGCAGTACTTC.

This clonotype was seen repeatedly, ten times or more. V and J are TRBV5-5 and TRBJ1-4; D is unclear. Germline lookup yields CDR1 SGHKS and CDR2 YYEKEE (reference sequence). Trimming left V 1 base short and J 0 bases short, with 4 bases between. The CDR3 runs to 14 residues. The CDR3 sequence is CASSLRPTNEKLFF. The CDR3 DNA reads TGTGCCAGCAGCTTGAGGCCAACTAATGAAAAACTGTTTTTT.

This clonotype was picked up many times. This chain connects TRBV29-1 to TRBJ2-6, with D possibly matching TRBD2 (6 bases). Trimming removed 6 bases from V and 0 bases from J, with 15 bases in between. The CDR3 is 16 amino acids. From germline, CDR1 is SQVTM and CDR2 ANQGSEA. The CDR3 loop reads CSVSGDSSSGANVLTF. The CDR3 region has the DNA TGCAGCGTATCGGGGGATTCGAGCTCTGGGGCCAACGTCCTGACTTTC.

This clonotype was recorded many times. V usage is TRBV28 and J usage is TRBJ1-1; D is ambiguous. CDR1 and CDR2 (germline): MDHEN, SYDVKM. The CDR3 spans 12 residues. Trimming shortened V by 5 bases and J by 1 base, and 5 bases separated the two germline ends. This CDR3 is CASSTANTEAFF. CDR3 in DNA: TGTGCCAGCAGTACGGCGAACACTGAAGCTTTCTTT.

This clonotype has at least ten counts. CDR3: CASNTGGPRNTIYF. Written as DNA, the CDR3 is TGTGCCAGCAACACAGGGGGCCCCCGGAACACCATATATTTT. This chain joins TRBV6-5 and TRBJ1-3; 9 bases match TRBD1. There are 14 residues in the CDR3. Looked up from germline, CDR1 is MNHEY and CDR2 is SVGAGI. V trimming: 7 bases; J trimming: 7 bases; junction bases outside the gene matches: 8.

This clonotype occurred many times. The chain couples TRBV12-5 to TRBJ1-2, with unresolved D. Trimming pared 5 bases from V and 6 bases from J, leaving 7 bases between. Germline V gene sequence: CDR1 LGHNT, CDR2 FRNRAP. CDR3 length: 11 amino acids. CDR3 coding DNA: TGTGCTAGTGGTCCAGGTGATGGCTACACCTTC. Protein product: CASGPGDGYTF.

This clonotype has ten or more counts. This sequence joins TRBV7-9 and TRBJ1-1, with 10 positions matching TRBD1. With 3 bases clipped from V and 0 bases from J, the junction kept 7 bases outside the gene matches. Germline V gives CDR1 SEHNR, CDR2 FQNEAQ (reference sequence). The CDR3 loop spans 17 amino acids. The CDR3 reads CASSLEGQGSLNTEAFF. CDR3 DNA sequence: TGTGCCAGCAGCTTGGAGGGACAGGGGTCCTTGAACACTGAAGCTTTCTTT.

This clonotype was counted a few times. The chain combines TRBV25-1 with TRBJ1-1; possible D gene TRBD1, 6 bases. The germline V gene encodes CDR1 MGHDK and CDR2 SYGVNS. V was clipped by 1 base and J by 6 bases, with 15 bases between them. This CDR3 has 15 residues. The CDR3 region has the DNA TGTGCCAGCAGTGAATGGGGGCAGGCCCATCCTGAAGCTTTCTTT. Encoded protein: CASSEWGQAHPEAFF.

This clonotype occurred many times. The rearrangement joins TRBV7-6 to TRBJ2-7; no definite D call. Germline V gives CDR1 SGHVS, CDR2 FNYEAQ. V lost 3 bases and J lost 5, with 11 bases in between. There are 13 residues in the CDR3. The CDR3 protein is CASSLGAAHEQYF. DNA of the CDR3: TGTGCCAGCAGCTTGGGCGCCGCCCACGAGCAGTACTTC.

V gene TRBV12-3 or TRBV12-4 combines with J gene TRBJ2-2, with TRBD2 as a possible D gene (6 bases). The CDR3 runs to 12 residues. V lost 7 bases, J lost 6 bases, and 9 bases lay in between. The chain's CDR3 is CASNGGAGELFF. The CDR3 DNA sequence: TGTGCCAGCAACGGAGGGGCCGGGGAGCTGTTTTTT.

This clonotype was picked up many times. The J gene is TRBJ1-5, the V gene TRBV7-2; no clear D. Germline CDR1 and CDR2: SGHTA and FQGNSA. The CDR3 contains 12 residues. Trimming shortened V by 2 bases and J by 11 bases, and 10 bases separated the two germline ends. The CDR3 here is CASSLSEQAQHF. The CDR3, as DNA: TGTGCCAGCAGCTTATCCGAGCAGGCCCAGCATTTT.

This clonotype was counted at least ten times. The chain couples TRBV7-2 to TRBJ2-6; possibly TRBD2 for D (5 bases). There are 18 residues in the CDR3. CDR1 and CDR2 from the germline V gene are SGHTA and FQGNSA. With 3 bases removed from V and 3 bases from J, the gap between germline ends came to 18 bases. The CDR3 DNA reads TGTGCCAGCAGCTTCTCGGCGGCGGAAAGCGGTGGGGCCAACGTCCTGACTTTC. It translates to CASSFSAAESGGANVLTF.

By frequency in the sample, this clonotype is medium-sized. The rearrangement links TRBV28 to TRBJ2-6; 7 bases align to TRBD1. The CDR3 has 17 residues. Germline V gene data show CDR1 as MDHEN and CDR2 as SYDVKM. V shed 6 bases and J 2 bases; nucleotides not matched to a gene: 10. Written as DNA, the CDR3 is TGTGCCAGCAGCTCGGGACAGTTTCTCGCTGGGGCCAACGTCCTGACTTTC. It is translated as CASSSGQFLAGANVLTF.

On this clonotype itself: A much larger clone differs from this one at a single base, so this may be a read error. This chain joins TRBV28 and TRBJ2-7; the match to TRBD1 covers 7 bases. V was clipped by 3 bases and J by 0 bases; unmatched bases: 8. From germline, CDR1 is MDHEN and CDR2 SYDVKM. The CDR3 is 16 amino acids. In DNA form, the CDR3 reads TGTGCCAGCAGTTTGTCCGGGACAGAAAGCTCCTACGAGCAGTACTTC. It translates to CASSLSGTESSYEQYF. Variable domain in full (rest from reference TRBV28 and TRBJ2-7): DVKVTQSSRYLVKRTGEKVFLECVQDMDHENMFWYRQDPGLGLRLIYFSYDVKMKEKGDIPEGYSVSREKKERFSLILESASTNQTSMYLCASSLSGTESSYEQYFGPGTRLTVT.

This clonotype was observed at least ten times. For the CDR3, the DNA is TGTGCCAGCAGTACAACTAGCGGGAGTTACAATGAGCAGTTCTTC. It encodes CASSTTSGSYNEQFF. The chain combines TRBV7-9 with TRBJ2-1, with 11 bases lining up with TRBD2. V dropped 6 bases and J dropped 4; count of bases not matched to a gene: 5. CDR1 and CDR2 (germline): SEHNR, FQNEAQ (reference sequence). CDR3 size: 15 residues.

This clonotype occurred many times. The chain employs TRBV28 and TRBJ2-4; D not certain. This CDR3 region has 16 residues. Germline assignment: CDR1 MDHEN and CDR2 SYDVKM. V dropped 5 bases and J dropped 3 bases, with 17 bases sitting between them. The CDR3 DNA is TGTGCCAGCAGTCCCCAGTGGGGTGAGGACAAAAACATTCAGTACTTC. Its translation is CASSPQWGEDKNIQYF. The whole variable domain, remainder taken from reference TRBV28 and TRBJ2-4, is DVKVTQSSRYLVKRTGEKVFLECVQDMDHENMFWYRQDPGLGLRLIYFSYDVKMKEKGDIPEGYSVSREKKERFSLILESASTNQTSMYLCASSPQWGEDKNIQYFGAGTRLSVL.

In this sample, this clonotype turned up many times. The gene calls are TRBV6-1 and TRBJ2-7; D may be TRBD1 or TRBD2 (5 bases each). This CDR3 has 14 residues. V was shortened by 4 bases and J by 6 bases, with 16 bases between the two germline ends. In germline, CDR1 is MNHNS, CDR2 SASEGT. CDR3 DNA: TGTGCCAGCAGTGCCCGGGACCGAGGGGCCGAGCAGTACTTC. This codes for CASSARDRGAEQYF.

About this clonotype itself: Compared with germline, one end of the junction differs, possibly owing to a read error. The J gene is TRBJ2-3, the V gene TRBV4-3, with 8 bases matching TRBD1. The CDR3 is 16 residues long. CDR1 and CDR2 from the germline V gene are LGHNA and YSLEER. This chain's CDR3 is CASSQDRGHSIDTQYF. The CDR3 nucleotides are TGCGCCAGCAGCCAAGACAGGGGGCATAGCATAGATACGCAGTATTTT.

The table lists this clonotype with many counts. The rearrangement joins TRBV19 to TRBJ2-1; 7 bases map to TRBD1. J lost 9 bases, V lost 7 bases, and 12 bases had no gene match. Germline V lookup: CDR1 LNHDA, CDR2 SQIVND (reference sequence). This CDR3 is 14 amino acids long. The CDR3 region has the DNA TGTGCCAGTAATGTCGGGACAGCCCCTCTTGAGCAGTTCTTC. It encodes CASNVGTAPLEQFF.